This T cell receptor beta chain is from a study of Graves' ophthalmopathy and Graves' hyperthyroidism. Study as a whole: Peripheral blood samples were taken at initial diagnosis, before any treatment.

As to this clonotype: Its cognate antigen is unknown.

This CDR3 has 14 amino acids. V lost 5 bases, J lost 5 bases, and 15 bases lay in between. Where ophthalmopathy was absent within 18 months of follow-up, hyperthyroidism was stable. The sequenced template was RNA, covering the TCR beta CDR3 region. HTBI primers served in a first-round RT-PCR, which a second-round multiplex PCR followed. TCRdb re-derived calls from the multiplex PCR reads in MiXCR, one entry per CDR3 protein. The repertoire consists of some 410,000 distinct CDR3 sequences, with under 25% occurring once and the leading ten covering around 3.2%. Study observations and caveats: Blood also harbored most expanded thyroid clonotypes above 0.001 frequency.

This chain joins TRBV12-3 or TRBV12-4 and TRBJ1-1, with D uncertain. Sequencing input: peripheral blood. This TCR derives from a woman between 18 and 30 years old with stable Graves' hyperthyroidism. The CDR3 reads CASSPYEGWTEAFF. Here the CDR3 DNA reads TGTGCCAGCAGTCCTTATGAGGGTTGGACTGAAGCTTTCTTT.